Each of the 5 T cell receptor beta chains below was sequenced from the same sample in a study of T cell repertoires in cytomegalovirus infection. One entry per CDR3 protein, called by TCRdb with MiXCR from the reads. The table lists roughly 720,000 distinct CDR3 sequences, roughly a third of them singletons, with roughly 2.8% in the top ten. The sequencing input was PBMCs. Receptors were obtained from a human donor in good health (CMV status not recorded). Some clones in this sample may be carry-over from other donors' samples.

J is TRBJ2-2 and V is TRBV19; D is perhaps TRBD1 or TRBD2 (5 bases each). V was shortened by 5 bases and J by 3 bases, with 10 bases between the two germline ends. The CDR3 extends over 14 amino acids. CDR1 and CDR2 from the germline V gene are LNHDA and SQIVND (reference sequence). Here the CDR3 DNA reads TGTGCCAGTAGTGTCGGGGCGGACACCGGGGAGCTGTTTTTT. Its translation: CASSVGADTGELFF.

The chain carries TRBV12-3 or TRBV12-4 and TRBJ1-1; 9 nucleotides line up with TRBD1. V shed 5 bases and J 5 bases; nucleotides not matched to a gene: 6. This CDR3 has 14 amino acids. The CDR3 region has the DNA TGTGCCAGCAGTCGGGGGGACAGGGCGACTGAAGCTTTCTTT. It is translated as CASSRGDRATEAFF.

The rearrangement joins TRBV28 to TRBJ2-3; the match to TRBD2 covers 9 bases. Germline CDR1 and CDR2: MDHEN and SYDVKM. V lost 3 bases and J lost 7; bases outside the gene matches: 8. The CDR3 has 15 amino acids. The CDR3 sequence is CASSFWRGGTNTQYF. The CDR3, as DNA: TGTGCCAGCAGTTTCTGGCGGGGGGGCACGAATACGCAGTATTTT.

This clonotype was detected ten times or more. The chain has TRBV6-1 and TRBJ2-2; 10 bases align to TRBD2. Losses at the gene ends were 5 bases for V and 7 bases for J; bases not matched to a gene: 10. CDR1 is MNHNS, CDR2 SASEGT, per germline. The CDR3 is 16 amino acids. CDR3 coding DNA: TGTGCCAGCAGTATCAGGACTAGCGGAGGTAGCGGGGAGCTGTTTTTT. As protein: CASSIRTSGGSGELFF.

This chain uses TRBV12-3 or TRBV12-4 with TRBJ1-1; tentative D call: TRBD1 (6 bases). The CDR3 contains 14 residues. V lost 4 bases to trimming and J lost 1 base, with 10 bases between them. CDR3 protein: CASSSGDRNTEAFF. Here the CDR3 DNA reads TGTGCCAGCAGTTCAGGGGATCGGAACACTGAAGCTTTCTTT.